This TCR beta chain was found in a study of shared clonotypes between healthy human individuals. Study results and limitations: Memory subsets generally showed smaller estimated richness than naive subsets did. An anticipated effect of sequencing depth on clonotype sharing among donors was recognized.

The ends were cut back, 5 bases at V and 0 bases at J, with 14 bases in the middle. The CDR3 has 15 residues. The germline gives CDR1 LNHDA, CDR2 SQIVND (reference sequence). Authors' analysis steps: In the immunoSEQ data, sequences were junction-only and lacked quality scores, so filtering differed. Assay used: immunoSEQ multiplex PCR; TCRdb lists only in-frame clones, some missing. V and J calls and clone size come straight from that table; D and trimming were deduced from the DNA. The table includes about 590,000 clones, around 95% detected once. In the case of this clone: Its cognate antigen is unknown.

The naive CD8 fraction comprised CD45RO-negative cells positively selected for CCR7 and excluded terminally differentiated effector memory CD45RA+ cells. Sequenced input: naive CD8+ T cells sorted from blood. This receptor was obtained from a woman aged 25 to 45 in good health. The chain combines TRBV19 with TRBJ2-7; a weak D match, TRBD1 (6 bases). The CDR3 spells CASSVRDISSYEQYF. For the CDR3, the DNA is TGTGCCAGTAGTGTCCGGGACATAAGCTCCTACGAGCAGTACTTC.